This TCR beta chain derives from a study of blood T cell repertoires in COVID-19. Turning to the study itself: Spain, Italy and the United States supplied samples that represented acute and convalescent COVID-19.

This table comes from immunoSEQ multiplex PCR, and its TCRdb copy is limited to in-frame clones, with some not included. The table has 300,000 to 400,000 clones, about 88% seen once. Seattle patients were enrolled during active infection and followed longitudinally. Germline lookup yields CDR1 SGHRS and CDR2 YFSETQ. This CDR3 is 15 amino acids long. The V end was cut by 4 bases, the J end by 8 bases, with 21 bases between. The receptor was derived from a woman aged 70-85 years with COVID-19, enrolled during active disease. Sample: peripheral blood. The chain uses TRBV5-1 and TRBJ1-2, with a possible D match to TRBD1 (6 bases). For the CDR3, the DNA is TGCGCCAGCAGCGCACAGACTACAGGGTCTGACGGCTACACCTTC. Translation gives CASSAQTTGSDGYTF.